This TCR beta chain was captured in a study of STAT3 mutations in large granular lymphocyte leukemia. Study-wide findings and caveats: Every T-cell large granular lymphocyte leukemia patient had at least one immunodominant TCR beta clonotype.

CDR1 is GTSNPN and CDR2 is SVGIG in the germline V gene (reference sequence). The ends lost 0 bases at V and 5 bases at J; junction bases unmatched: 4. This CDR3 contains 16 residues. Libraries were prepared by immunoSEQ multiplex PCR; TCRdb keeps only in-frame clonotypes and omits some of them. This table has around 33,000 clones, about 74% appearing once. Turning to this clone: Antigen: not known.

The receptor was derived from a woman aged 50 to 60 with T-cell large granular lymphocyte leukemia. Some clones in this sample may be carry-over from other donors' samples. Specimen: peripheral blood mononuclear cells. This chain joins TRBV30 and TRBJ2-2; TRBD2 matches at 12 bases. The CDR3 sequence: CAWSVLGTSGTGELFF. The CDR3 DNA sequence: TGTGCCTGGAGTGTACTGGGGACTAGCGGGACCGGGGAGCTGTTTTTT.